The clone carrying this T cell receptor beta chain was seen ten or more times. This record belongs to a study of regulatory T cells in long-lasting Graves disease. CDR3 size: 15 residues. The germline V gene encodes CDR1 MNHNS and CDR2 SASEGT. The ends were cut back, 6 bases at V and 5 bases at J, with 19 bases in the middle. Arm-PCR of CDR3 regions with iRepertoire HTBI primers generated TCR beta libraries. TCRdb used MiXCR to reprocess the multiplex PCR reads, holding one entry per CDR3 protein. The profile shows over 350,000 distinct CDR3 sequences, less than 15% of them singletons. Time point reported: newly diagnosed GD, antithyroid drugs for less than 3 months. TCR sequences were obtained from RNA taken from PBMCs. These sequences were also reported in another study, on T cells in Graves' hyperthyroidism and ophthalmopathy. This second report adds: Among clonotypes expanded in thyroid above 0.001, most were also found in blood.

This TCR was sampled from a woman between 50 and 59 years old with Graves disease. The starting material was peripheral blood mononuclear cells (PBMCs), obtained at new diagnosis, from a patient treated with antithyroid drugs. The rearrangement links TRBV6-1 to TRBJ2-5; D might be TRBD1 (6 bases). The CDR3 is CASRPGVRMRETQYF. The CDR3 DNA reads TGTGCCAGCAGGCCAGGGGTCCGTATGAGGGAGACCCAGTACTTC.